This T cell receptor beta chain emerged from a study of blood T cells in healthy people across ages. The second PCR ran about 6 to 12 cycles with a sample-barcoded 5' primer and J-beta primers. Each CDR3 protein gets one entry after TCRdb re-called the 5' RACE reads with MiXCR. The sample lists almost 1 million distinct CDR3 sequences, 51% occurring once. V was clipped by 1 base and J by 9 bases, with 7 bases between them. Germline V gene lookup returns CDR1 SGDLS and CDR2 YYNGEE. CDR3 length: 11 amino acids. This sequence was found in a woman in her sixties in good health. J is TRBJ1-1 and V is TRBV9; D call uncertain. Sequencing input: blood. The CDR3 bases are TGTGCCAGCAGCGTATCGCCCCAAGCTTTCTTT. Encoded protein: CASSVSPQAFF.